This passage covers 14 T cell receptor beta chains from one sample sequenced in a study of shared clonotypes between healthy human individuals. Only in-frame clones appear in the TCRdb table, and some are missing; sequencing was by immunoSEQ multiplex PCR. The table has around 550,000 clones, around 96% seen once. Sequenced input: naive CD4+ T cells sorted from blood. Subset of the sample: CD45RA+ positively selected. The source is a woman in her twenties or thirties in good health.

The CDR3 bases are TGTGCCAGCAGTTACGGGCTAGTGAAAGCTTTCTTT. Amino acid sequence: CASSYGLVKAFF. V is TRBV28 and J is TRBJ1-1, with D unresolved. This CDR3 contains 12 residues. V lost 4 bases and J 9 bases, leaving 12 bases between the germline ends. Per germline, CDR1 MDHEN and CDR2 SYDVKM.

A word on this clone: The sample carries other DNA sequences with the same CDR3. The chain couples TRBV28 to TRBJ1-1; D gene ambiguous. V was pared by 6 bases and J by 2 bases, with 4 bases between. Germline CDR1 and CDR2: MDHEN and SYDVKM. This CDR3 has 11 amino acids. CDR3 sequence (DNA): TGTGCCAGCAGACAAAACACTGAAGCTTTCTTT. Translated: CASRQNTEAFF.

As concerns this clone: Sequence at one end of the junction differs from germline and may be a read error. J is TRBJ1-1 and V is TRBV19; D gene unclear. In germline, CDR1 is LNHDA, CDR2 SQIVND (reference sequence). CDR3 length equals 11 residues. CDR3 region: CASTWNPEAFF. CDR3 sequence (DNA): TGTGCCAGTACCTGGAACCCTGAAGCTTTCTTT.

This chain links TRBV5-8 with TRBJ2-1, with 10 bases aligning to TRBD1. V gave up 0 bases and J gave up 9 bases; unmatched junction bases: 6. The CDR3 is made up of 15 amino acids. The germline gives CDR1 SGHTS, CDR2 YDEGEE. The CDR3 region is CASSLDQGQGSEQFF. The CDR3 coding sequence is TGTGCCAGCAGCTTGGATCAGGGACAGGGGAGTGAGCAGTTCTTC.

The chain is built from TRBV6-6 and TRBJ2-5; D could derive from TRBD1 or TRBD2 (5 bases each). The J call may be in error: the DNA end matches TRBJ2-7 better. Germline-derived CDR1 and CDR2 are MNHNY and SVGAGI (reference sequence). The CDR3 consists of 13 residues. The CDR3 DNA follows: TGTGCCAGCAGTTACGGGGGTACGATCGAGCAGTACTTC. Amino acids: CASSYGGTIEQYF.

This chain joins TRBV15 and TRBJ2-3; 7 bases agree with TRBD2. Trimming cost V 0 bases and J 12 bases; bases outside gene matches: 6. CDR1 is LNHNV and CDR2 is YYDKDF in the germline V gene (reference sequence). This CDR3 spans 13 amino acids. This CDR3 reads CATSREGGTLQYF. DNA of the CDR3: TGTGCCACCAGCAGAGAGGGGGGGACGTTACAGTATTTT.

V is TRBV29-1 and J is TRBJ1-2; 11 bases match TRBD1. After removal of 5 bases from V and 7 bases from J, the junction contained 6 bases not matched to a gene. This CDR3 is 13 amino acids long. CDR1 SQVTM and CDR2 ANQGSEA come from the germline V gene. This CDR3 is CSVSGQGAGGYTF. CDR3 DNA: TGCAGCGTTTCCGGACAGGGGGCAGGTGGCTACACCTTC.

The rearrangement links TRBV11-2 to TRBJ1-1; D ambiguous. V lost 2 bases and J 2 bases, leaving 9 bases between the germline ends. Looked up from germline, CDR1 is SGHAT and CDR2 is FQNNGV. The CDR3 is made up of 14 amino acids. CDR3: CASSLTVLNTEAFF. DNA for the CDR3: TGTGCCAGCAGCTTAACAGTGCTAAACACTGAAGCTTTCTTT.

The rearrangement links TRBV11-2 to TRBJ1-2; D gene ambiguous. V lost 5 bases and J 8 bases, leaving 15 bases between the germline ends. Germline values: CDR1 SGHAT, CDR2 FQNNGV. The CDR3 contains 13 residues. DNA of the CDR3: TGTGCCAGCAGCGTAAACCAGGCGCGGGGCTACACCTTC. Amino acid sequence: CASSVNQARGYTF.

The chain links TRBV19 to TRBJ2-5; 11 bases map to TRBD1. V was pared by 7 bases and J by 4 bases, with 5 bases of the junction left unmatched. Germline V gene lookup returns CDR1 LNHDA and CDR2 SQIVND (reference sequence). This CDR3 is built from 14 residues. In DNA form, the CDR3 reads TGTGCCAGTAACCACGGACAGGGGGCAGAGACCCAGTACTTC. As protein: CASNHGQGAETQYF.

A word on this clone: At one of its ends the junction is not consistent with the germline gene, which may arise from a read error. The rearrangement uses TRBV5-8 and TRBJ2-7, with D possibly TRBD2 on 5 matching bases. CDR1 is SGHTS, CDR2 YDEGEE, per germline. This CDR3 is built from 14 residues. This CDR3 is CASNLLAIALLGNF. Written as DNA, the CDR3 is TGTGCCAGCAACCTGCTCGCGATTGCCCTCCTCGGGAACTTC.

This clone was seen once. V and J are TRBV28 and TRBJ2-1, with 8 bases lining up with TRBD2. With 5 bases clipped from V and 13 bases from J, the junction kept 7 bases outside the gene matches. CDR3 length equals 12 residues. CDR1 is MDHEN, CDR2 SYDVKM, per germline. DNA for the CDR3: TGTGCCAGCAGTCAACCGGGACTAGTTCAGTTCTTC. Amino acid sequence: CASSQPGLVQFF.

The J gene is TRBJ2-2, the V gene TRBV19; no reliable D call. The CDR3 consists of 14 residues. V lost 2 bases and J lost 1, with 5 bases in between. Germline lookup yields CDR1 LNHDA and CDR2 SQIVND (reference sequence). Written as DNA, the CDR3 is TGTGCCAGTAGTATAACTTTGAACACCGGGGAGCTGTTTTTT. It yields the protein CASSITLNTGELFF.

The J gene is TRBJ2-7, the V gene TRBV5-5; D gene ambiguous. The V end lost 1 base, the J end lost 2 bases, and 1 base lay between the germline ends. The CDR3 consists of 11 residues. Germline CDR1 SGHKS, CDR2 YYEKEE (reference sequence). For the CDR3, the DNA is TGTGCCAGCAGCTTGACCTACGAGCAGTACTTC. This gives the protein CASSLTYEQYF.